What follows is one T cell receptor beta chain and its context. Germline V gene sequence: CDR1 KGHSH, CDR2 LQKENI. This CDR3 region has 13 residues. The germline V and J ends were trimmed by 5 bases and 7 bases, with 12 bases remaining between them. This sample stems from a study of blood T cell repertoires in COVID-19. Background on the study: T cells, B-cell-depleted T cells, or PBMCs supplied cDNA or gDNA.

TCRdb keeps only in-frame clones here, not all; method: immunoSEQ multiplex PCR. The top ten clones hold less than 6.5% of a sample with more than 65,000 clones, more than 70% of them seen once. This clonotype was obtained from a man aged 50 or older with active COVID-19. The sample comprised peripheral blood. The V call is TRBV18, the J call TRBJ1-5; unclear D gene. This chain's CDR3 is CASSFGEWQPQHF. In nucleotides, the CDR3 is TGTGCCAGCTCATTTGGGGAGTGGCAGCCCCAGCATTTT. Full variable domain (missing parts from reference TRBV18 and TRBJ1-5): NAGVMQNPRHLVRRRGQEARLRCSPMKGHSHVYWYRQLPEEGLKFMVYLQKENIIDESGMPKERFSAEFPKEGPSILRIQQVVRGDSAAYFCASSFGEWQPQHFGDGTRLSIL.